Listed below are T cell receptor beta chains from one sample, sequenced in a study of cytomegalovirus exposure and HLA in healthy donors. Generated by immunoSEQ multiplex PCR, the TCRdb table keeps only in-frame clones and is missing some. The sample yields about 130,000 clones, of which the top ten take up about 1.8%. Sequences were obtained from PBMCs. All receptors come from a young man in good health and CMV-seronegative. The CDR3 runs from the conserved cysteine through the conserved F or W. A D gene is named only where the DNA matches it firmly.

v_gene	j_gene	d_gene	CDR3nt	CDR3aa
TRBV4-1	TRBJ2-1	TRBD1	TGCGCCAGCAGCCAGGGACTTACAGGGGGCGCAGGGGATGAGCAGTTCTTC	CASSQGLTGGAGDEQFF
TRBV29-1	TRBJ2-1	NA	TGCAGCGCCACCATTGCCGGGATTTCCTACAATGAGCAGTTCTTC	CSATIAGISYNEQFF
TRBV6-4	TRBJ1-6	NA	TGTGCCAGCAGGGATGGGAGCTCCTATAATTCACCCCTCCACTTT	CASRDGSSYNSPLHF
TRBV29-1	TRBJ2-7	NA	TGCAGCGTCCGTGGCTTCTACGAGCAGTACTTC	CSVRGFYEQYF
TRBV5-4	TRBJ1-6	NA	TGTGCCAGCAGCTTGGGGCAGGGGCAAGATTCACCCCTCCACTTT	CASSLGQGQDSPLHF
TRBV19	TRBJ2-4	NA	TGTGCCAGTAGTATAGAACTGAACCTAGCCAAAAACATTCAGTACTTC	CASSIELNLAKNIQYF
TRBV27	TRBJ2-1	NA	TGTGCCAGCAGTTTATTACTCACGGTCGGACAGTCCAATGAGCAGTTCTTC	CASSLLLTVGQSNEQFF
TRBV30	TRBJ2-7	NA	TGTGCCTGGAGGGATACAGGGCCCTACGAGCAGTACTTC	CAWRDTGPYEQYF
TRBV4-2	TRBJ1-1	NA	TGTGCCAGCAGCCAAGTTGAGAGTCTGAACACTGAAGCTTTCTTT	CASSQVESLNTEAFF
TRBV5-1	TRBJ2-3	NA	TGCGCCACCAACCTAGGGGGTAGCACAGATACGCAGTATTTT	CATNLGGSTDTQYF
TRBV28	TRBJ2-1	TRBD2	TGTGCCAGCAGACTCAGGGCGGGGGGTGAGCAGTTCTTC	CASRLRAGGEQFF
TRBV25-1	TRBJ1-2	NA	TGTGCCAGCAGTGGAGACAGGCCCACCTACACCTTC	CASSGDRPTYTF
TRBV5-1	TRBJ2-7	TRBD2	TGCGCCAGCAGCTTTCTTAGCGGGGGGGCCTACGAGCAGTACTTC	CASSFLSGGAYEQYF
TRBV4-3	TRBJ2-2	NA	TGCGCCAGCAGCCAAGGGGGCCCCACCGGGGAGCTGTTTTTT	CASSQGGPTGELFF
TRBV5-4	TRBJ1-6	NA	TGTGCCAGCAGCTTGAGACAGTCTCCCCGCTCCTATAATTCACCCCTCCACTTT	CASSLRQSPRSYNSPLHF
TRBV6-5	TRBJ1-3	NA	TGTGCCAGCAGTTCTCTCAACCCGAGCTCTGGAAACACCATATATTTT	CASSSLNPSSGNTIYF
TRBV10-3	TRBJ1-2	NA	TGTGCCATCAGTGAAATCTCCGGGTCTGACTATGGCTACACCTTC	CAISEISGSDYGYTF
TRBV5-1	TRBJ2-3	TRBD2	TGCGCCAGCAGCGGCGGACTAGCGGGGGCGACAGATACGCAGTATTTT	CASSGGLAGATDTQYF
TRBV9	TRBJ1-2	TRBD1	TGTGCCAGCAGCGCGCAGAATACAGGGGATGGCTACACCTTC	CASSAQNTGDGYTF
TRBV2	TRBJ1-4	TRBD1	TGTGCCAGCATGGACAGGGGGTCAAATAGACTGTTTTTT	CASMDRGSNRLFF
TRBV19	TRBJ2-1	TRBD2	TGTGCCAGTAGTATCCGAAGCGGGAGGCCCTACAATGAGCAGTTCTTC	CASSIRSGRPYNEQFF
TRBV6-5	TRBJ2-5	NA	TGTGCCAGCAGTTACCAGCCTAGTAGTTTAGAGACCCAGTACTTC	CASSYQPSSLETQYF
TRBV7-9	TRBJ2-3	NA	TGTGCCAGCAGCTTTCCCGAGGGGGTAGGCAGCACAGATACGCAGTATTTT	CASSFPEGVGSTDTQYF
TRBV6-5	TRBJ2-3	TRBD2	TGTGCCAGCAGTTCGCCACTAGCGTCTAGCACAGATACGCAGTATTTT	CASSSPLASSTDTQYF
TRBV19	TRBJ1-2	NA	TGTGCCAGTAGTATAGATCGAGGTGGCGTCTATGGCTACACCTTC	CASSIDRGGVYGYTF
TRBV2	TRBJ1-5	NA	TGTGCCAGCAGTGAAGCGGTATCGATAGGGGATGTCGGTCAGCCCCAGCATTTT	CASSEAVSIGDVGQPQHF
TRBV6-4	TRBJ2-5	TRBD1	TGTGCCAGCAGCGACACAGACAGGGGGCAACTGTACTTC	CASSDTDRGQLYF
TRBV28	TRBJ2-7	TRBD1	TGTGCCAGCAGTTTACTTAACGACAGGGCCGGGCGGGAGCAGTACTTC	CASSLLNDRAGREQYF
TRBV29-1	TRBJ2-1	TRBD2	TGCAGCGTTGCCCCTGTAGCGGGGGTCTACAATGAGCAGTTCTTC	CSVAPVAGVYNEQFF
TRBV7-2	TRBJ2-1	TRBD2	TGTGCCAGCAGCCCCGGGGGACTAGCGGGACAATACAATGAGCAGTTCTTC	CASSPGGLAGQYNEQFF
TRBV11-1	TRBJ2-7	NA	TGTGCCAGCAGCGCCGGACAAGGGTTTTTCTACGAGCAGTACTTC	CASSAGQGFFYEQYF